This T cell receptor beta chain was identified in a study of cytomegalovirus exposure and HLA in healthy donors. Findings of the study overall: Later analysis demonstrated an association between a missense DCLRE1C variant and TCR beta V- and J-gene trimming.

As for this clone: The target antigen is unknown.

Germline-derived CDR1 and CDR2 are MNHEY and SVGAGI. The J segment lost 3 bases and the V segment lost 7 bases, leaving 9 bases of the junction unmatched. The CDR3 is made up of 15 amino acids. Donors were nominally healthy when sampled, though unrecorded immune exposures were likely. The study ran its PCR with 60 Vbeta and 13 Jbeta primers. TCRdb's table, derived via immunoSEQ multiplex PCR, lists solely in-frame clones and lacks some. The top ten clones hold around 3.9% of a sample with around 170,000 clones, approximately 81% of them seen once. The sequenced sample was PBMCs. The TCR sequence derives from a man aged 45-60 years in good health and CMV-seronegative. The chain is built from TRBV6-5 and TRBJ2-1, with 7 nucleotides matching TRBD1. The CDR3 sequence is CASTRGQIYYNEQFF. Written as DNA, the CDR3 is TGTGCCAGCACCCGGGGACAGATATACTACAATGAGCAGTTCTTC.